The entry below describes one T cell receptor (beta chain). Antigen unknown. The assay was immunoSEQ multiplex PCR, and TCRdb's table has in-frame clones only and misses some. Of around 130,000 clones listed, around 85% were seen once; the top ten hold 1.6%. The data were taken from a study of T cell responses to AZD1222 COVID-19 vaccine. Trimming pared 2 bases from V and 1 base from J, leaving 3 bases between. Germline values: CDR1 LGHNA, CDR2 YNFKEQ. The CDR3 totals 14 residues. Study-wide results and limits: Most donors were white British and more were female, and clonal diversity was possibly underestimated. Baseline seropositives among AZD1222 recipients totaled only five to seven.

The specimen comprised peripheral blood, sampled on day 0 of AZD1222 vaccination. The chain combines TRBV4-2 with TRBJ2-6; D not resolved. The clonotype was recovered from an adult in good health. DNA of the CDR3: TGTGCCAGCAGCCAACCATCTGGGGCCAACGTCCTGACTTTC. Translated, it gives CASSQPSGANVLTF.